The clone carrying this T cell receptor (beta chain) was recorded at least ten times. Antigen unknown. V dropped 3 bases and J dropped 1 base, with 3 bases sitting between them. Germline CDR1 is SEHNR and CDR2 is FQNEAQ (reference sequence). The CDR3 length is 12 residues. This sample stems from a study of breast tumors, draining lymph nodes, adjacent tissues. Study findings and constraints: Tumor T cell lymph node origin was a supported hypothesis, not proven. Data fit most tumor T cells coming from lymph node, expanding in tumor. Tumor repertoires ranked between lymph nodes and nontumor tissue in diversity, with V and J gene preferences.

A single record per CDR3 protein comes from TCRdb applying MiXCR to the multiplex PCR reads. The sample shows tens of thousands of distinct CDR3 sequences, approximately 57% of them seen only once. The V and J genes are TRBV7-9 and TRBJ1-1; the D is unclear. This clonotype was sampled from a female donor with breast cancer. Some clones in this sample may be carry-over from other donors' samples. Sequences were obtained from breast tumor tissue. The CDR3 spells CASSFGNTEAFF. CDR3 DNA sequence: TGTGCCAGCAGCTTCGGGAACACTGAAGCTTTCTTT.